Below, 3 T cell receptor beta chains from the same sample are listed, as sequenced in a study of T cells in Graves' hyperthyroidism and ophthalmopathy. It was RNA transcripts that yielded the amplified TCR beta CDR3 regions. An initial round of RT-PCR targeting the TCR CDR3 relied on the HTBI primer set. A single record per CDR3 protein comes from TCRdb applying MiXCR to the multiplex PCR reads. This sample has approximately 410,000 distinct CDR3 sequences, with roughly 14% found just once. Sequencing was done on a sample of blood. The receptors derive from a man aged 18 to 30 with Graves' ophthalmopathy.

With regard to this clonotype: A much larger clone is a single base away; this may be a read error. J is TRBJ2-1 and V is TRBV5-1; D unresolved. There are 13 residues in the CDR3. Germline V gives CDR1 SGHRS, CDR2 YFSETQ. CDR3 sequence: CASSLLRANEQFF. Written as DNA, the CDR3 is TGTGCCAGCAGCTTACTCCGGGCCAATGAGCAGTTCTTC.

This clonotype was observed a handful of times. This rearrangement joins TRBV5-4 to TRBJ2-5; 8 bases map to TRBD1. The CDR3 spans 15 residues. Germline lookup yields CDR1 SGHNT and CDR2 YYREEE (reference sequence). With 4 bases clipped from V and 5 bases from J, the junction kept 10 bases outside the gene matches. The CDR3 DNA is TGTGCCAGCAGCGGGCCCCCAGGGGGCGGTGAGACCCAGTACTTC. Its protein is CASSGPPGGGETQYF.

At least ten counts were recorded for this clonotype. The chain joins TRBV29-1 to TRBJ2-1; 11 nucleotides agree with TRBD2. CDR1 is SQVTM and CDR2 is ANQGSEA in the germline V gene. This CDR3 comprises 13 residues. The V gene end was trimmed by 3 bases and the J gene end by 6 bases; junction bases not matched to a gene: 1. The CDR3 DNA reads TGCAGCGTTGAGGGACTAGCGGCCAATGAGCAGTTCTTC. Amino acids: CSVEGLAANEQFF.